These 23 T cell receptor beta chains originate from one sample sequenced in a study of OX40 agonist ivuxolimab in advanced cancers. This table comes from immunoSEQ multiplex PCR, and its TCRdb copy is limited to in-frame clones, with some not included. Here the sample spans 81,000 or so clones, approximately 90% being singletons. Source: CD4+ or CD8+ T cells sorted from blood, taken in a trial of the OX40 agonist ivuxolimab. Receptors were obtained from an adult with an advanced solid tumor such as melanoma, head and neck, liver or kidney cancer.

A note on this clone: Other DNA sequences in the same sample also yield this CDR3. The chain combines TRBV2 with TRBJ1-2; D gene unclear. CDR1 and CDR2 from the germline V gene are SNHLY and FYNNEI. The CDR3 covers 12 residues. V lost 2 bases and J 5 bases, leaving 6 bases between the germline ends. The CDR3 nucleotides read TGTGCCAGCAGTGAACGGAATTATGGCTACACCTTC. As protein: CASSERNYGYTF.

This chain links TRBV6-5 with TRBJ1-2, with D perhaps matching TRBD1 (6 bases). Germline loops: CDR1 MNHEY, CDR2 SVGAGI. This CDR3 has 13 amino acids. Trimming took off 1 base at V and 6 bases at J, with 9 bases between the two ends. CDR3 bases: TGTGCCAGCAGTTACTTCGGGACACATGGCTACACCTTC. Its protein is CASSYFGTHGYTF.

The chain employs TRBV5-1 and TRBJ2-5; TRBD2 matches at 8 bases. Germline assignment: CDR1 SGHRS and CDR2 YFSETQ. The CDR3 covers 14 residues. V trimming: 6 bases; J trimming: 5 bases; junction bases outside the gene matches: 9. Written as DNA, the CDR3 is TGCGCCAGCATCGCAGCGGGAGCCCGTGAGACCCAGTACTTC. This sequence encodes CASIAAGARETQYF.

The gene calls are TRBV4-2 and TRBJ2-5, with D unclear. Germline lookup yields CDR1 LGHNA and CDR2 YNFKEQ. Trimming took 2 bases from V and 5 from J, leaving 12 bases between them. The CDR3 contains 14 residues. The CDR3 DNA reads TGTGCCAGCAGCCAAAGTGAACGGCCCGAGACCCAGTACTTC. This sequence encodes CASSQSERPETQYF.

Here the CDR3 reads CASSPLGGETQYF. CDR3 DNA sequence: TGTGCCAGCTCACCTCTCGGTGGGGAGACCCAGTACTTC. The rearrangement links TRBV18 to TRBJ2-5; D is unclear. V gave up 3 bases and J gave up 5 bases, with 10 bases separating them. This CDR3 has 13 residues. From germline, CDR1 is KGHSH and CDR2 LQKENI.

This clone has a single count. The chain couples TRBV7-2 to TRBJ2-7; D possibly corresponds to TRBD2 (6 bases). The CDR3 has 16 amino acids. V was cut by 5 bases and J by 1 base, with 18 bases left in between. Germline CDR1 reads SGHTA; CDR2 reads FQGNSA. The CDR3 region has the DNA TGTGCCAGCAGCCGCTTTTCTTGGGGGGAATCCTACGAGCAGTACTTC. This sequence encodes CASSRFSWGESYEQYF.

This clone was detected only once. The gene calls are TRBV27 and TRBJ1-6, with a weak D call TRBD1 (5 bases). This CDR3 spans 15 amino acids. V was pared by 2 bases and J by 10 bases, with 15 bases between. CDR1 and CDR2 from the germline V gene are MNHEY and SMNVEV (reference sequence). CDR3 nucleotides: TGTGCCAGCAGTTTAATTCGCGGGGGGAGGTCACCCCTCCACTTT. This gives the protein CASSLIRGGRSPLHF.

The chain combines TRBV28 with TRBJ2-5; TRBD2 is a possible D gene (6 bases). The CDR3 totals 13 residues. Per the germline V gene, CDR1 is MDHEN and CDR2 is SYDVKM. Trimming removed 10 bases from V and 5 bases from J, with 17 bases in between. The CDR3 sequence is CATSGDSIETQYF. The CDR3 region has the DNA TGTGCCACGTCGGGGGACTCCATTGAGACCCAGTACTTC.

This clone was counted a single time. This chain connects TRBV28 to TRBJ2-7; D is possibly TRBD2 (5 bases). Trimming pared 2 bases from V and 3 bases from J, leaving 17 bases between. Germline-derived CDR1 and CDR2 are MDHEN and SYDVKM. The CDR3 is made up of 16 amino acids. DNA of the CDR3: TGTGCCAGCAGTTTAAGGACGGGAATCAAGCTCTACGAGCAGTACTTC. This translates into CASSLRTGIKLYEQYF.

This clone was counted once. This chain joins TRBV6-5 and TRBJ2-1; 11 bases align to TRBD2. Germline V gene sequence: CDR1 MNHEY, CDR2 SVGAGI. V was pared by 5 bases and J by 9 bases, with 9 bases of the junction left unmatched. The CDR3 has 15 residues. CDR3 region: CASSLAGGRQGEQFF. The DNA for the CDR3 is TGTGCCAGCAGTCTAGCGGGGGGACGCCAAGGTGAGCAGTTCTTC.

The table lists this clone with a count of one. This sequence joins TRBV6-6 and TRBJ1-5, with D possibly TRBD1 on 5 matching bases. Germline lookup yields CDR1 MNHNY and CDR2 SVGAGI (reference sequence). The CDR3 has 16 residues. Trimming removed 6 bases at V and 2 bases at J, with 17 bases between. The CDR3 spells CASRTSGDFGNQPQHF. In DNA form, the CDR3 reads TGTGCCAGCAGGACCTCGGGGGATTTTGGCAATCAGCCCCAGCATTTT.

The rearrangement uses TRBV6-5 and TRBJ2-7; tentatively, D is TRBD1 (6 bases). This CDR3 has 15 residues. Trimming pared 0 bases from V and 6 bases from J, leaving 15 bases between. Germline CDR1 reads MNHEY; CDR2 reads SVGAGI. The CDR3 DNA reads as TGTGCCAGCAGTTACTCGAAGGGTAACAGGGTCGAGCAGTACTTC. This translates into CASSYSKGNRVEQYF.

The chain employs TRBV5-1 and TRBJ2-7; no clear D gene. The CDR3 is made up of 13 amino acids. Looked up from germline, CDR1 is SGHRS and CDR2 is YFSETQ. The V end was cut by 6 bases, the J end by 1 base, with 11 bases between. The CDR3 region has the DNA TGCGCCAGCACTGGTCTTTCTTCCTACGAGCAGTACTTC. It yields the protein CASTGLSSYEQYF.

The chain combines TRBV18 with TRBJ1-2; D is unclear. V was trimmed by 2 bases and J by 0 bases, leaving 13 bases between them. The CDR3 contains 16 residues. Germline CDR1 and CDR2: KGHSH and LQKENI. DNA for the CDR3: TGTGCCAGCTCACCAGAGGGTTACACATCTAACTATGGCTACACCTTC. Its protein product is CASSPEGYTSNYGYTF.

The V and J genes are TRBV6-1 and TRBJ2-2; D unclear. This CDR3 has 14 amino acids. In germline, CDR1 is MNHNS, CDR2 SASEGT. Trimming left V 7 bases short and J 4 bases short, with 13 bases between. Here the CDR3 reads CASMVRSGTGELFF. DNA of the CDR3: TGTGCCAGCATGGTTCGGTCGGGCACCGGGGAGCTGTTTTTT.

V gene TRBV4-3 combines with J gene TRBJ1-1, with D uncertain. Germline V gene data show CDR1 as LGHNA and CDR2 as YSLEER. This CDR3 contains 13 residues. V lost 2 bases and J 9 bases, leaving 13 bases between the germline ends. In DNA form, the CDR3 reads TGCGCCAGCAGCCAACAACGGGAGGAGCAAGCTTTCTTT. It translates to CASSQQREEQAFF.

CDR3 residues: CASLRGAETDTQYF. DNA for the CDR3: TGTGCCTCCCTCCGGGGGGCCGAGACAGATACGCAGTATTTT. This chain uses TRBV7-2 with TRBJ2-3, with TRBD2 as a possible D gene (7 bases). In germline, CDR1 is SGHTA, CDR2 FQGNSA. V lost 11 bases to trimming and J lost 3 bases, with 18 bases between them. The CDR3 contains 14 residues.

CDR3 sequence (DNA): TGTGCCAGCAGCCTCGTGGGGACCTCCTACGAGCAGTACTTC. Protein product: CASSLVGTSYEQYF. This sequence joins TRBV6-6 and TRBJ2-7; TRBD1 or TRBD2 may be the D gene (5 bases each). Germline V gene data show CDR1 as MNHNY and CDR2 as SVGAGI (reference sequence). The V end lost 6 bases, the J end lost 0 bases, and 12 bases lay between the germline ends. The CDR3 totals 14 residues.

This rearrangement joins TRBV9 to TRBJ1-5, with D tentatively TRBD1 (6 bases). This CDR3 spans 14 amino acids. Trimming took 5 bases from V and 7 from J, leaving 16 bases between them. Per germline, CDR1 SGDLS and CDR2 YYNGEE. The CDR3 nucleotides read TGTGCCAGCAGTAGAGGGGGAACGGAACAGCCCCAGCATTTT. Protein product: CASSRGGTEQPQHF.

This chain connects TRBV18 to TRBJ1-4, with unresolved D. The CDR3 loop spans 12 amino acids. The germline V gene encodes CDR1 KGHSH and CDR2 LQKENI. V was pared by 3 bases and J by 6 bases, with 5 bases between. The CDR3 bases are TGTGCCAGCTCACCGGGTGATGAAAAACTGTTTTTT. Protein: CASSPGDEKLFF.

CDR3: CASSWDGGTGNTIYF. The CDR3 nucleotides are TGTGCCAGCAGTTGGGATGGGGGTACTGGAAACACCATATATTTT. The rearrangement uses TRBV6-5 and TRBJ1-3, with a tentative D call TRBD1 (5 bases). Germline values: CDR1 MNHEY, CDR2 SVGAGI. V lost 4 bases, J lost 2 bases, and 12 bases lay in between. The CDR3 totals 15 residues.

The genes are TRBV19 and TRBJ2-1, with 8 bases aligning to TRBD2. V shed 11 bases, J shed 0 bases, and the junction held 21 bases outside the gene matches. CDR1 and CDR2 from the germline V gene are LNHDA and SQIVND (reference sequence). The CDR3 consists of 19 residues. For the CDR3, the DNA is TGTGCCTCGCACCCAGGGACTAGTGGGGGGGCCCGCTCCTACAATGAGCAGTTCTTC. This sequence encodes CASHPGTSGGARSYNEQFF.

This clone was seen a single time. V is TRBV9 and J is TRBJ2-3; TRBD2 agrees at 12 bases. The ends lost 4 bases at V and 0 bases at J; junction bases unmatched: 9. Germline loops: CDR1 SGDLS, CDR2 YYNGEE. This CDR3 region has 18 residues. CDR3 in DNA: TGTGCCAGCAGCCCTACTAGCGGGGGGATAAGTAGCACAGATACGCAGTATTTT. It encodes CASSPTSGGISSTDTQYF.